The source of this TCR beta chain is a study of blood T cell repertoires in COVID-19. Study overall: Samples came from the United States, Italy and Spain, spanning acute and convalescent COVID-19.

CDR3 length: 15 amino acids. V was clipped by 2 bases and J by 6 bases; unmatched bases: 5. Per the germline V gene, CDR1 is MNHNS and CDR2 is SASEGT. Per the authors' pipeline: The assay estimated nucleated cells by amplifying reference gene primers. Using immunoSEQ multiplex PCR, the repertoire was profiled, and TCRdb retains in-frame clones only, with some absent. V and J calls and clone size are given by that table; D and trimming were obtained from the DNA. The sample lists roughly 180,000 clones; 84% were seen once. The chain joins TRBV6-1 to TRBJ2-2; 8 nucleotides agree with TRBD1. The specimen was peripheral blood. This sequence was found in a man in his forties or fifties who had recovered from COVID-19. The CDR3 nucleotides are TGTGCCAGCAGTGAAAACAGGGGGTTCGCCGGGGAGCTGTTTTTT. Protein product: CASSENRGFAGELFF.